This passage covers 23 T cell receptor beta chains from one sample sequenced in a study of T cell responses to AZD1222 COVID-19 vaccine. Repertoires were generated with immunoSEQ multiplex PCR, while TCRdb's copy carries only in-frame clones and drops some. The sample shows about 90,000 clones, approximately 89% of them seen only once. Sequenced here: peripheral blood, sampled on day 0 of AZD1222 vaccination. These receptors were obtained from an adult in good health.

The chain recombines TRBV29-1 with TRBJ1-2; D might be TRBD1 (5 bases). CDR1 is SQVTM and CDR2 is ANQGSEA in the germline V gene. The CDR3 extends over 12 amino acids. Trimming removed 4 bases at V and 1 base at J, with 7 bases between. CDR3 coding DNA: TGCAGCGTTGGCCAGGGTAACTATGGCTACACCTTC. Its protein is CSVGQGNYGYTF.

In this sample, this clone turned up once. The chain has TRBV19 and TRBJ1-2; 9 bases are a match to TRBD1. The V and J ends lost 5 bases and 8 bases, in that order; junction bases with no gene match: 9. The CDR3 spans 14 residues. CDR1 and CDR2 (germline): LNHDA, SQIVND (reference sequence). The CDR3 DNA follows: TGTGCCAGTAGTGCAGGACAGGGGTCATCGGGCTACACCTTC. Its protein product is CASSAGQGSSGYTF.

This clone was counted a single time. The chain combines TRBV19 with TRBJ1-3, with TRBD1 matching 9 bases. The CDR3 extends over 16 amino acids. The trim removed 4 bases at V and 0 bases at J, leaving 4 bases unmatched. The germline V gene has CDR1 LNHDA and CDR2 SQIVND (reference sequence). The CDR3 coding sequence is TGTGCCAGTAGTACCGGACAGGGGTTCTCTGGAAACACCATATATTTT. It is translated as CASSTGQGFSGNTIYF.

This clone was seen once. The gene calls are TRBV6-5 and TRBJ2-1; tentatively, D is TRBD2 (6 bases). The V and J ends lost 6 bases and 10 bases respectively, with 16 bases between them. The CDR3 sequence is 13 residues long. The germline CDR1 and CDR2 sequences are MNHEY and SVGAGI. DNA of the CDR3: TGTGCCAGCAGACAACGACGGGAGACGGAGCAGTTCTTC. As protein: CASRQRRETEQFF.

This clone was seen just once. The gene calls are TRBV4-1 and TRBJ2-3; no firm D call. Per germline, CDR1 MGHRA and CDR2 YSYEKL. Trimming stripped 0 bases from V and 6 bases from J, with 19 bases between. CDR3 length: 17 amino acids. CDR3 coding DNA: TGCGCCAGCAGCCAAGATACTCGGAGAGCGACTCTCGATACGCAGTATTTT. It encodes CASSQDTRRATLDTQYF.

Turning to this clone: The identical CDR3 is also encoded by other nucleotide sequences in the sample. The rearrangement uses TRBV12-3 or TRBV12-4 and TRBJ1-1; no reliable D call. The CDR3 covers 13 residues. Trimming took off 2 bases at V and 0 bases at J, with 4 bases between the two ends. CDR3 amino acids: CASSLQMNTEAFF. CDR3 coding DNA: TGTGCCAGCAGTTTACAGATGAACACTGAAGCTTTCTTT.

The rearrangement joins TRBV7-3 to TRBJ2-1; TRBD1 might be the D (5 bases). The germline V gene encodes CDR1 SGHTA and CDR2 FQGTGA. There are 13 residues in the CDR3. V was cut by 3 bases and J by 4 bases, with 7 bases left in between. The CDR3 coding sequence is TGTGCCAGCAGCTTCCAGGGATACAATGAGCAGTTCTTC. Protein: CASSFQGYNEQFF.

This clone was found a few times. The chain recombines TRBV19 with TRBJ1-5, with D possibly TRBD1 on 5 matching bases. V was cut by 10 bases and J by 3 bases, with 19 bases left in between. The CDR3 sequence is 15 residues long. Germline CDR1 is LNHDA and CDR2 is SQIVND (reference sequence). The CDR3 DNA sequence: TGTGCCACCTCTTCCCTGGGGGACTTCAATCAGCCCCAGCATTTT. Amino acids: CATSSLGDFNQPQHF.

The chain employs TRBV29-1 and TRBJ2-3; D unresolved. This CDR3 contains 14 residues. V was clipped by 6 bases and J by 5 bases, with 18 bases between them. Germline V gene lookup returns CDR1 SQVTM and CDR2 ANQGSEA. The DNA of the CDR3 is TGCAGCGTAGAAAGGGCCTCCTTAGGAGATACGCAGTATTTT. Encoded protein: CSVERASLGDTQYF.

The genes are TRBV5-8 and TRBJ2-2, with no clear D. Germline CDR1 reads SGHTS; CDR2 reads YDEGEE. Trimming took 6 bases from V and 4 from J, leaving 13 bases between them. There are 14 residues in the CDR3. CDR3 nucleotide sequence: TGTGCCAGCACCCAATATAGATCCACCGGGGAGCTGTTTTTT. Translated: CASTQYRSTGELFF.

This clone was observed a single time. The J gene is TRBJ2-1, the V gene TRBV5-4, with unresolved D. V gave up 2 bases and J gave up 0 bases, with 9 bases separating them. This CDR3 has 15 amino acids. Looked up from germline, CDR1 is SGHNT and CDR2 is YYREEE (reference sequence). As DNA, the CDR3 is TGTGCCAGCAGCTTAACGGGTAGCTCCTACAATGAGCAGTTCTTC. Protein product: CASSLTGSSYNEQFF.

This clone was observed a few times. The CDR3 sequence: CASSQETRGSNQPQHF. The CDR3 DNA reads TGCGCCAGCAGCCAAGAAACCAGGGGCAGCAATCAGCCCCAGCATTTT. The chain is built from TRBV4-1 and TRBJ1-5; perhaps TRBD1 as D (6 bases). Trimming left V 0 bases short and J 1 base short, with 10 bases between. Per germline, CDR1 MGHRA and CDR2 YSYEKL. The CDR3 contains 16 residues.

The rearrangement joins TRBV2 to TRBJ1-6; D gene uncertain. This CDR3 contains 16 residues. Germline values: CDR1 SNHLY, CDR2 FYNNEI. Trimming left V 11 bases short and J 9 bases short, with 26 bases between. The CDR3 nucleotides are TGTGCCCCAGGCCCCACCATCCCGGGTTCGAGTTCACCCCTCCACTTT. This translates into CAPGPTIPGSSSPLHF.

The chain couples TRBV18 to TRBJ2-7, with 9 positions matching TRBD2. CDR3 length: 19 residues. Germline assignment: CDR1 KGHSH and CDR2 LQKENI. Trimming took 1 base from V and 5 from J; bases not matched to a gene: 18. The CDR3, as DNA: TGTGCCAGCTCACCACTTAATTGGGGGACTAGCCGGGATATTGACGAGCAGTACTTC. The encoded protein is CASSPLNWGTSRDIDEQYF.

J is TRBJ1-6 and V is TRBV14; TRBD1 agrees at 7 bases. This CDR3 has 16 amino acids. Trimming cost V 4 bases and J 5 bases; bases outside gene matches: 8. The germline CDR1 and CDR2 sequences are SGHDN and FVKESK. CDR3 bases: TGTGCCAGCAGCCTCCACGGACAGGCGAATAATTCACCCCTCCACTTT. This translates into CASSLHGQANNSPLHF.

This clone was seen once. The chain combines TRBV15 with TRBJ1-4, with TRBD1 matching 7 bases. Germline V gene sequence: CDR1 LNHNV, CDR2 YYDKDF (reference sequence). V gave up 0 bases and J gave up 7 bases; unmatched junction bases: 8. The CDR3 has 16 residues. CDR3 coding DNA: TGTGCCACCAGCAGAGATAGGGGGCTGGGAGGTGAAAAACTGTTTTTT. Its protein product is CATSRDRGLGGEKLFF.

J is TRBJ1-3 and V is TRBV7-9; D not certain. Trimming took 2 bases from V and 0 from J, leaving 5 bases between them. This CDR3 contains 14 residues. Germline CDR1 is SEHNR and CDR2 is FQNEAQ (reference sequence). CDR3 protein: CASSLPGSGNTIYF. In nucleotides, the CDR3 is TGTGCCAGCAGCTTACCCGGCTCTGGAAACACCATATATTTT.

The chain uses TRBV27 and TRBJ2-7; 14 bases map to TRBD2. The CDR3 has 16 residues. Losses at the gene ends were 2 bases for V and 6 bases for J; bases not matched to a gene: 6. Germline V CDR1 and CDR2: MNHEY, SMNVEV (reference sequence). This chain's CDR3 is CASSLRGLAGAREQYF. CDR3 DNA sequence: TGTGCCAGCAGTTTACGGGGACTAGCGGGAGCCCGCGAGCAGTACTTC.

The chain combines TRBV6-5 with TRBJ2-3, with 7 bases lining up with TRBD2. This CDR3 contains 13 residues. The V segment lost 5 bases and the J segment 4 bases; nucleotides outside the gene matches: 3. In germline, CDR1 is MNHEY, CDR2 SVGAGI. This CDR3 reads CASSRDYSDTQYF. CDR3 nucleotides: TGTGCCAGCAGTCGGGACTACTCAGATACGCAGTATTTT.

The rearrangement joins TRBV7-2 to TRBJ1-2; perhaps TRBD1 as D (5 bases). Germline CDR1 is SGHTA and CDR2 is FQGNSA. V lost 0 bases and J lost 6, with 11 bases in between. CDR3 length: 14 residues. The CDR3 sequence is CASSLAPGDDGYTF. The DNA for the CDR3 is TGTGCCAGCAGCTTAGCGCCGGGGGATGATGGCTACACCTTC.

The gene calls are TRBV2 and TRBJ2-1, with 14 bases fitting TRBD2. The CDR3 extends over 16 amino acids. Germline V gene data show CDR1 as SNHLY and CDR2 as FYNNEI. J was trimmed by 9 bases and V by 4 bases; bases with no gene match: 8. The chain's CDR3 is CASSGLAGGLSLEQFF. The CDR3 region has the DNA TGTGCCAGCAGTGGACTAGCGGGAGGGCTCTCACTTGAGCAGTTCTTC.

The gene calls are TRBV2 and TRBJ2-3; 9 nucleotides align to TRBD2. Germline CDR1 SNHLY, CDR2 FYNNEI. The CDR3 loop spans 18 amino acids. J gave up 0 bases and V 2 bases, and 9 bases lay outside the gene matches. This chain's CDR3 is CASSEWRTTSGSTDTQYF. In DNA form, the CDR3 reads TGTGCCAGCAGTGAATGGCGTACTACTAGCGGGAGCACAGATACGCAGTATTTT. The entire variable domain, with the rest obtained from reference TRBV2 and TRBJ2-3, is as follows: EPEVTQTPSHQVTQMGQEVILRCVPISNHLYFYWYRQILGQKVEFLVSFYNNEISEKSEIFDDQFSVERPDGSNFTLKIRSTKLEDSAMYFCASSEWRTTSGSTDTQYFGPGTRLTVL.

This clone was counted once. V and J are TRBV6-6 and TRBJ1-5; D gene ambiguous. This CDR3 region has 16 residues. From germline, CDR1 is MNHNY and CDR2 SVGAGI (reference sequence). Trimming left V 5 bases short and J 2 bases short, with 16 bases between. The CDR3 bases are TGTGCCAGCAGTCCCAACACATTCCTCGGCAATCAGCCCCAGCATTTT. As protein: CASSPNTFLGNQPQHF.